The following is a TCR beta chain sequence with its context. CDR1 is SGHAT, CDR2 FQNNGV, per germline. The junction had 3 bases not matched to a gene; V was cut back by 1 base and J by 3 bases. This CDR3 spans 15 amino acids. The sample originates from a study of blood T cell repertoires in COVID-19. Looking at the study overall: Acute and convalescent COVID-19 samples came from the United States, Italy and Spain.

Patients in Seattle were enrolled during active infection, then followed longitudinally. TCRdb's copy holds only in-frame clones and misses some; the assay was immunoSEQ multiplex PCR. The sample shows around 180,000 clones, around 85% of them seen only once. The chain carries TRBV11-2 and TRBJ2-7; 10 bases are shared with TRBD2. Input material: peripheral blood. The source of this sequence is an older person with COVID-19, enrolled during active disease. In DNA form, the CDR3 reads TGTGCCAGCAGCTTAGTGTCTAGCGGGGGCTACGAGCAGTACTTC. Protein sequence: CASSLVSSGGYEQYF. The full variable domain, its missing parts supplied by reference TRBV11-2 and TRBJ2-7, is EAGVAQSPRYKIIEKRQSVAFWCNPISGHATLYWYQQILGQGPKLLIQFQNNGVVDDSQLPKDRFSAERLKGVDSTLKIQPAKLEDSAVYLCASSLVSSGGYEQYFGPGTRLTVT.